A selection of T cell receptor beta chains follows, all from one sample in a study of post-analysis software for immune sequencing data. In TCRdb, the PCR reads were re-called with MiXCR into one record per CDR3 protein. This sample has around 400,000 distinct CDR3 sequences, with about 40% found just once. Material for sequencing was blood. The receptor set was obtained from a girl aged 2 to 10 with multiple sclerosis. Each CDR3 is given with its conserved first and last residue. Fields, in order: V gene, clone size, D gene, J gene, CDR3 DNA, CDR3 protein. The D gene is left open where the match is weak. The size field is filled for only some rows; it gives once, few, many or a size class.

>TRBV29-1|-|-|TRBJ1-2
TGCAGCGTGGATACTTGGCAGGGAAACTATGGCTACACCTTC
CSVDTWQGNYGYTF
>TRBV6-5|-|-|TRBJ2-1
TGTGCCAGCAGTTACTCTCGGAACGAGCAGTTCTTC
CASSYSRNEQFF
>TRBV7-6|-|-|TRBJ2-7
TGTGCCAGCAGCTTAAATACGGGCGAGCAGTACTTC
CASSLNTGEQYF
>TRBV18|-|-|TRBJ1-5
TGTGCCAGCTCACCAGGGCAGGGGTCAAGCAATCAGCCCCAGCATTTT
CASSPGQGSSNQPQHF
>TRBV20-1|few|TRBD2|TRBJ2-1
TGCAGTGCTAGAAAGGGCGGGGGGGCCGACAATGAGCAGTTCTTC
CSARKGGGADNEQFF
>TRBV20-1|-|TRBD1|TRBJ1-5
TGCAGTGCTAGAGATTTGACAGGGAAGGGGAATCAGCCCCAGCATTTT
CSARDLTGKGNQPQHF
>TRBV28|-|-|TRBJ2-1
TGTGCCAGCAGTTTGGTAGGGCTAGCAGTCTATGAGCAGTTCTTC
CASSLVGLAVYEQFF
>TRBV7-3|few|-|TRBJ2-1
TGTGCCAGCAGCTTACGTGCCAACGATGAGCAGTTCTTC
CASSLRANDEQFF
>TRBV12-3/TRBV12-4|-|TRBD1|TRBJ1-6
TGTGCCAGCAGTGGACAGGGGATTTCACCCCTCCACTTT
CASSGQGISPLHF
>TRBV5-1|-|-|TRBJ1-1
TGCGCCAGCAGCTTGGTACCTCCAGAGTTTCCTTTCTTT
CASSLVPPEFPFF
>TRBV7-8|-|-|TRBJ2-7
TGTGCCAGCAGCCCGGGGACTCACTCCTACAATGAGCAGTACTTC
CASSPGTHSYNEQYF
>TRBV28|-|TRBD2|TRBJ2-1
TGTGCCAGCAGTTTAGGGGCATTAGGGGGGACTGGGAAGCGGGAGTGGCTTGAGCAGTTCTTC
CASSLGALGGTGKREWLEQFF
>TRBV5-1|-|TRBD1|TRBJ2-7
TGCGCCAGCAAAATCGGACAGGCCTACGAGCAGTACTTC
CASKIGQAYEQYF
>TRBV28|-|-|TRBJ1-4
TGTGCCAGCAGTTTACGTCTTCGGAACGAAAAACTGTTTTTT
CASSLRLRNEKLFF
>TRBV3-1|few|-|TRBJ2-3
TGTGCCAGCAGCCAAGATGCCAGACTCACAGATACGCAGTATTTT
CASSQDARLTDTQYF
>TRBV20-1|-|-|TRBJ1-2
TGCAGTTTCTCATCCGGGCCTCAGGGGATCTATGGCTACACCTTC
CSFSSGPQGIYGYTF
>TRBV20-1|-|-|TRBJ1-6
TGCAGTGCTAGAGATTCCCTAGGGGTTAGGAATTCACCCCTCCACTTT
CSARDSLGVRNSPLHF
>TRBV5-1|-|TRBD1|TRBJ1-6
TGCGCCAGCAGCGTCTCGACAGGGGATGGAGCACCCCTCCACTTT
CASSVSTGDGAPLHF
>TRBV28|-|-|TRBJ2-5
TGTGCCAGCGGCTACGTACAGGGATTGGAGACCCAGTACTTC
CASGYVQGLETQYF
>TRBV5-1|few|-|TRBJ2-7
TGCGCCAGCAGCTTGATGGAGGGGGAAAACGAGCAGTACTTC
CASSLMEGENEQYF
>TRBV20-1|-|-|TRBJ2-3
TGCAGTGCTAAAACTAGCCCAAGCCCCACAGATACGCAGTATTTT
CSAKTSPSPTDTQYF
>TRBV29-1|few|-|TRBJ1-5
TGCAGCGTTGAGTTAGGGGGCAATCAGCCCCAGCATTTT
CSVELGGNQPQHF
>TRBV20-1|few|-|TRBJ2-3
TGCAGTGCTAGGGGCGGTATTAGAGATACGCAGTATTTT
CSARGGIRDTQYF
>TRBV28|-|TRBD2|TRBJ2-7
TGTGCCAGCAGTCCTCGGCTAGCGGGTGATTACGAGCAGTACTTC
CASSPRLAGDYEQYF
>TRBV15|few|TRBD1|TRBJ1-5
TGTGCCACCAGCCCGACAGGGTTTTGGCGGGTGAGCAATCAGCCCCAGCATTTT
CATSPTGFWRVSNQPQHF
>TRBV12-5|few|-|TRBJ2-7
TGTGCTAGTGGTTTGGGAGAGGGAAAGCAGTACTTC
CASGLGEGKQYF
>TRBV6-2/TRBV6-3|-|TRBD2|TRBJ2-1
TGTGCCAGCAGTTACTCGAAGTCTAGCGGGATAAATGAGCAGTTCTTC
CASSYSKSSGINEQFF
>TRBV3-1|-|-|TRBJ2-1
TGTGCCAGCAGCGCGGGACAGTCAAGCTCCTACAATGAGCAGTTCTTC
CASSAGQSSSYNEQFF
>TRBV10-3|few|-|TRBJ1-5
TGTGCCATCAGTGCAACGCCCGTCTCAGGGGGCAATCAGCCCCAGCATTTT
CAISATPVSGGNQPQHF
>TRBV29-1|many|-|TRBJ2-7
TGCAGCGCTGGGATCACGAGCGGCTACGAGCAGTACTTC
CSAGITSGYEQYF
>TRBV5-4|-|TRBD2|TRBJ2-5
TGTGCCAGCAGCAGCGGGACTGGGGCGGTGGAGACCCAGTACTTC
CASSSGTGAVETQYF
>TRBV6-6|-|-|TRBJ2-3
TGTGCCGGCTCTCGGGGTCAACTTACCACAGATACGCAGTATTTT
CAGSRGQLTTDTQYF
>TRBV20-1|once|-|TRBJ2-5
TGCAGTGCTAGAGTATTCGGGGGATCAGAGACCCAGTACTTC
CSARVFGGSETQYF
>TRBV28|-|-|TRBJ2-7
TGTGCCAGCAGTTTGGGCAGGCTCCCCTCCGAGCAGTACTTC
CASSLGRLPSEQYF
>TRBV5-1|few|TRBD2|TRBJ2-7
TGCGCCAGCAGCTTGGTTAATAGCGGGGGCTACGAGCAGTACTTC
CASSLVNSGGYEQYF
>TRBV6-6|-|-|TRBJ2-7
TGTGCCAGCAGTTACTCTTCCGACGAGCAGTACTTC
CASSYSSDEQYF
>TRBV29-1|-|TRBD1|TRBJ1-2
TGCAGCGTTGAAGGGGGGGACAGCCCCTATGGCTACACCTTC
CSVEGGDSPYGYTF
>TRBV7-9|-|TRBD1|TRBJ2-1
TGTGCCAGCAGCTTAGGGGGACAGGGGTACAATGAGCAGTTCTTC
CASSLGGQGYNEQFF
>TRBV7-9|-|-|TRBJ1-5
TGTGCCGGCAGCTCGAGGACGAGCAATCAGCCCCAGCATTTT
CAGSSRTSNQPQHF
>TRBV20-1|-|TRBD2|TRBJ2-5
TGCAGTGCCTCTGAGGGCGGGAGGGAAGAGACCCAGTACTTC
CSASEGGREETQYF